This TCR beta chain was captured by sequencing in a study of T-cell reconstitution after alpha-beta-depleted transplantation in children (dated by TCRdb to the mid-2010s). Regarding the research as a whole: T-cell immune reconstitution after TCRalphabeta/CD19-depleted allogeneic hematopoietic cell transplantation in children was quantitatively tracked in the study by means of TCR repertoire profiling.

To prepare the library, PCR was applied. Sequencer: Illumina HiSeq 2500. Molecular barcoding was employed in the preparation of TCR libraries, with unique molecular identifiers being used to normalize TCRbeta repertoire quantification. TCRdb reran the public reads through fastp at Q25 and MiXCR, keeping productive beta chains. Rows are combined by CDR3 protein, so each entry shows the most common genes and DNA. The sample table shows some 490,000 distinct CDR3 sequences, and around an eighth are seen once. The ten top clones hold under 7% of the sample. Germline trimming amounts to 6 bases on V and 7 bases on J, with 16 as the count of junction bases outside the gene matches. CDR1 is given as MNHEY and CDR2 as SVGEGT, both from the germline V gene. The CDR3 covers 17 residues, taking in both the cysteine and the phenylalanine. The kept DNA is CDR3 alone, 51 bases in frame from the first base. This clonotype was seen more than once but under ten times. Its target antigen remains unknown. Per-base quality was not reported, and no clone a single base away is much larger than it.

The chain couples TRBV6-2 or TRBV6-3 to TRBJ2-1; TRBD1 lines up with 9 middle nucleotides. The TCR originated in a human donor who donated a stem cell graft to a child with combined immunodeficiency. The input for sequencing was PBMCs from the stem cell graft donor, taken from the stem cell graft. The DNA is as follows: TGTGCCAGCAGAAAAACCAACGACAGGGGGATGGGGAATGAGCAGTTCTTC. Its amino acids are CASRKTNDRGMGNEQFF.